This T cell receptor beta chain was recorded in a study of cytomegalovirus exposure and HLA in healthy donors. As for this clone: The antigen is not known.

The PCR ran on 60 Vbeta and 13 Jbeta primers. As handled by the study authors: Roughly 12 million of about 88 million unique TCR beta chains were shared, per a later count. The table came from immunoSEQ multiplex PCR; TCRdb's copy has only in-frame clones and leaves some out. V, J and clone size were drawn from that table, and D and trimming were deduced from the DNA. This sample has 90,000 to 120,000 clones; around three quarters occur once, and the top ten carry around 4%. Broader study findings: Links to common viral pathogens appeared, in a later analysis, for several of the most significant clusters.

Germline CDR1 is SGHDT and CDR2 is YYEEEE. The CDR3 loop spans 14 amino acids. V was trimmed by 0 bases and J by 0 bases, leaving 6 bases between them. This clonotype was obtained from a female donor in good health and CMV-seropositive. This chain joins TRBV5-6 and TRBJ1-1, with D unclear. The specimen sequenced was PBMCs. The CDR3 DNA is TGTGCCAGCAGCTTGGACAGAATGAACACTGAAGCTTTCTTT. The encoded protein is CASSLDRMNTEAFF.